One and the same sample provided the 24 T cell receptor beta chains below, sequenced in a study of T-cell reconstitution after alpha-beta-depleted transplantation in children (dated by TCRdb to the mid-2010s). This sample's treatment or condition label indicates: allogeneic hematopoietic cell transplantation with graft depleted of TCRalphabeta T cells and CD19 B cells. The library came from PCR. Sequencing was performed on an Illumina HiSeq 2500. TCR libraries were prepared with molecular barcoding, using unique molecular identifiers to normalize TCRbeta repertoire quantification. The public sequencing data were trimmed at Q25 with fastp and processed into clonotypes with MiXCR by TCRdb, which kept only in-frame beta chains. CDR3 protein duplicates are merged, each entry listing the most common genes and DNA. Within this sample are roughly 670,000 distinct CDR3 sequences, with around 12% of them counted one time only. Of the sample, 0.75% to 0.85% falls within the top ten clones.

This material consisted of PBMCs, taken before TCRalphabeta/CD19-depleted stem cell transplant. Receptors were obtained from a girl aged 2 to 10 with congenital amegakaryocytic thrombocytopenia, due to receive a stem cell transplant.

V is TRBV7-6 and J is TRBJ2-2, with D unresolved. The V end was cut by 2 bases, the J end by 5 bases, with 9 bases between. The CDR3 has 14 residues. CDR1 and CDR2 (germline): SGHVS, FNYEAQ. CDR3 DNA sequence: TGTGCCAGCAGCTTAAGTATGGGTACCGGGGAGCTGTTTTTT. It encodes CASSLSMGTGELFF.

V is TRBV28 and J is TRBJ1-1, with unresolved D. This CDR3 contains 15 residues. Germline lookup yields CDR1 MDHEN and CDR2 SYDVKM. Trimming left V 7 bases short and J 0 bases short, with 15 bases between. The chain's CDR3 is CASTTIKTMNTEAFF. DNA for the CDR3: TGTGCCAGCACCACCATTAAGACCATGAACACTGAAGCTTTCTTT.

The V call is TRBV12-3 or TRBV12-4, the J call TRBJ2-4, with D possibly being TRBD2 (6 bases). The CDR3 sequence is 11 residues long. Trimming shortened V by 11 bases and J by 6 bases, and 11 bases separated the two germline ends. CDR3 nucleotides: TGTGCCGCGAGAGCGGGAAACATTCAGTACTTC. Its protein is CAARAGNIQYF.

This clonotype was observed many times. The chain employs TRBV11-2 and TRBJ2-7, with D unclear. V was trimmed by 6 bases and J by 3 bases, leaving 9 bases between them. CDR3 length equals 12 residues. The germline V gene has CDR1 SGHAT and CDR2 FQNNGV. CDR3 DNA sequence: TGTGCCAGCAGAAGATCTCTCTACGAGCAGTACTTC. Translation: CASRRSLYEQYF.

In this sample, this clonotype turned up a few times. The chain is built from TRBV20-1 and TRBJ2-7; TRBD1 agrees at 10 bases. CDR3 size: 14 residues. V lost 5 bases, J lost 4 bases, and 8 bases stayed unmatched. Germline assignment: CDR1 DFQATT and CDR2 SNEGSKA (reference sequence). The CDR3 DNA reads TGCAGTGCTGCACCCGGGACAGGGGAATACGAGCAGTACTTC. It encodes CSAAPGTGEYEQYF.

This rearrangement joins TRBV5-1 to TRBJ2-7; D remains ambiguous. V was trimmed by 0 bases and J by 5 bases, leaving 12 bases between them. The germline CDR1 and CDR2 sequences are SGHRS and YFSETQ. The CDR3 consists of 14 residues. This CDR3 is CASSLEFGFDEQYF. CDR3 in DNA: TGCGCCAGCAGCTTGGAATTCGGGTTCGACGAGCAGTACTTC.

The rearrangement joins TRBV5-1 to TRBJ2-1; TRBD2 matches at 13 bases. The CDR3 extends over 18 amino acids. Looked up from germline, CDR1 is SGHRS and CDR2 is YFSETQ. With V trimmed by 4 bases and J by 8 bases, 15 bases remained unmatched. The CDR3 reads CASSQSTSGRLLGDEQFF. In DNA form, the CDR3 reads TGCGCCAGCAGCCAATCGACTAGCGGGAGGCTTCTGGGGGATGAGCAGTTCTTC.

This clonotype has ten or more counts. The V and J genes are TRBV5-1 and TRBJ2-1; the match to TRBD2 covers 10 bases. The CDR3 is 18 amino acids. After removal of 0 bases from V and 5 bases from J, the junction contained 11 bases not matched to a gene. CDR1 is SGHRS and CDR2 is YFSETQ in the germline V gene. CDR3 DNA: TGCGCCAGCAGCTTGGGGATTGCTAGCGGGAGAAAAGACAATGAGCAGTTCTTC. Its translation: CASSLGIASGRKDNEQFF.

This clonotype was seen many times. The V gene is TRBV27, the J gene TRBJ2-1, with 11 bases that match TRBD1. The junction had 4 bases not matched to a gene; V was cut back by 5 bases and J by 4 bases. The CDR3 is 15 residues long. The germline V gene encodes CDR1 MNHEY and CDR2 SMNVEV (reference sequence). CDR3: CASSPGTGGYNEQFF. Written as DNA, the CDR3 is TGTGCCAGCAGTCCTGGGACAGGGGGTTACAATGAGCAGTTCTTC.

This chain links TRBV5-1 with TRBJ1-5; D unresolved. This CDR3 region has 15 residues. Per the germline V gene, CDR1 is SGHRS and CDR2 is YFSETQ. The ends were cut back, 4 bases at V and 0 bases at J, with 11 bases in the middle. The DNA for the CDR3 is TGCGCCAGCAGCCCGGAGGGAAATAGCAATCAGCCCCAGCATTTT. This translates into CASSPEGNSNQPQHF.

The V call is TRBV5-1, the J call TRBJ1-2; tentative D call: TRBD1 (5 bases). V was cut by 4 bases and J by 2 bases, with 9 bases left in between. This CDR3 is 13 amino acids long. Looked up from germline, CDR1 is SGHRS and CDR2 is YFSETQ. The CDR3 DNA sequence: TGCGCCAGCAGCGACGGGACCAACTATGGCTACACCTTC. It translates to CASSDGTNYGYTF.

J is TRBJ2-7 and V is TRBV4-1, with 8 bases identical to TRBD2. Trimming removed 1 base from V and 3 bases from J; junction bases left unmatched: 14. Germline assignment: CDR1 MGHRA and CDR2 YSYEKL. The CDR3 runs 18 residues. DNA for the CDR3: TGCGCCAGCAGCCAAGGTGTCCTTACTAGCGGAACCAACTACGAGCAGTACTTC. It encodes CASSQGVLTSGTNYEQYF.

J is TRBJ2-1 and V is TRBV4-1; TRBD2 agrees at 16 bases. Germline loops: CDR1 MGHRA, CDR2 YSYEKL. The trim removed 0 bases at V and 8 bases at J, leaving 13 bases unmatched. CDR3 length: 20 residues. DNA of the CDR3: TGCGCCAGCAGCCAAGACCTCACGGGGACTAGCGGGAGGGCCTGGGATGAGCAGTTCTTC. Translated: CASSQDLTGTSGRAWDEQFF.

This clonotype occurred a few times. The chain recombines TRBV12-3 or TRBV12-4 with TRBJ2-5; 11 nucleotides agree with TRBD2. J was trimmed by 5 bases and V by 5 bases; bases with no gene match: 13. The CDR3 runs to 17 residues. The CDR3 nucleotides read TGTGCCAGCAGTCTGTACCTAGCGGGAGGAACGGGGGAGACCCAGTACTTC. This encodes CASSLYLAGGTGETQYF.

The J gene is TRBJ2-2, the V gene TRBV21-1; TRBD2 is taken as the D call from the table, unchecked against the DNA. TRBV21-1 represents a pseudogene. The CDR3 has 12 amino acids. The CDR3 spells CASIRAHGELFF. CDR3 sequence (DNA): TGTGCCAGCATTCGGGCCCACGGGGAGCTGTTTTTT.

In this sample, this clonotype turned up many times. V is TRBV10-3 and J is TRBJ2-1; the D is unclear. The CDR3 is made up of 11 amino acids. V lost 6 bases and J lost 7, with 7 bases in between. Germline loops: CDR1 ENHRY, CDR2 SYGVKD. CDR3: CAISAQNEQFF. CDR3 DNA: TGTGCCATCAGCGCCCAGAATGAGCAGTTCTTC.

This clonotype has a count of ten or more. CDR3 sequence (DNA): TGCAGCGTCGGGACAGGCGTCTCCTACGAGCAGTACTTC. Translation gives CSVGTGVSYEQYF. The J gene is TRBJ2-7, the V gene TRBV29-1, with 8 bases matching TRBD1. This CDR3 contains 13 residues. The germline V gene encodes CDR1 SQVTM and CDR2 ANQGSEA. V dropped 6 bases and J dropped 0; count of bases not matched to a gene: 4.

This clonotype occurred many times. J is TRBJ1-4 and V is TRBV24-1; D unresolved. Trimming pared 4 bases from V and 6 bases from J, leaving 5 bases between. Germline V CDR1 and CDR2: KGHDR, SFDVKD. The CDR3 extends over 12 amino acids. For the CDR3, the DNA is TGTGCCACCAGTGACACCGATGAAAAACTGTTTTTT. Translated: CATSDTDEKLFF.

This clonotype has ten or more counts. The chain recombines TRBV5-1 with TRBJ2-5; D is unresolved. Trimming cost V 0 bases and J 1 base, with 7 bases left between them. Per germline, CDR1 SGHRS and CDR2 YFSETQ. This CDR3 is built from 14 residues. The CDR3 reads CASSLEQTQETQYF. CDR3 in DNA: TGCGCCAGCAGCTTGGAACAGACCCAAGAGACCCAGTACTTC.

Notes on this clonotype: At one of its ends the junction is not consistent with the germline gene, which may arise from a read error. The CDR3 DNA reads as TGCGCCAGCAGCTTGGAGGGAACCGAGCAGTCCTTC. Residues: CASSLEGTEQSF. The V gene is TRBV5-1, the J gene TRBJ2-1; no clear D. The CDR3 sequence is 12 residues long. Germline values: CDR1 SGHRS, CDR2 YFSETQ. The full variable domain, in which reference TRBV5-1 and TRBJ2-1 provide the parts outside the CDR3, is KAGVTQTPRYLIKTRGQQVTLSCSPISGHRSVSWYQQTPGQGLQFLFEYFSETQRNKGNFPGRFSGRQFSNSRSEMNVSTLELGDSALYLCASSLEGTEQSFGPGTRLTVL.

This rearrangement joins TRBV6-5 to TRBJ1-3; D gene ambiguous. The CDR3 is 17 residues long. V was trimmed by 4 bases and J by 2 bases, leaving 18 bases between them. Germline V CDR1 and CDR2: MNHEY, SVGAGI. The CDR3 region has the DNA TGTGCCAGCAGTTCTCTACGGACGGTCATGACTGGAAACACCATATATTTT. Translation gives CASSSLRTVMTGNTIYF.

This clonotype was observed many times. This CDR3 is CASSFASTNEQFF. CDR3 sequence (DNA): TGTGCCAGCAGTTTTGCCAGCACAAATGAGCAGTTCTTC. The V call is TRBV12-3 or TRBV12-4, the J call TRBJ2-1; D unresolved. The V end was cut by 3 bases, the J end by 7 bases, with 10 bases between. The CDR3 sequence is 13 residues long.

J is TRBJ1-2 and V is TRBV5-1; 9 positions agree with TRBD1. CDR3 length: 15 amino acids. V was pared by 4 bases and J by 7 bases, with 11 bases of the junction left unmatched. Germline CDR1 reads SGHRS; CDR2 reads YFSETQ. This CDR3 is CASSDPLDRGRGYTF. The CDR3 bases are TGCGCCAGCAGCGACCCATTGGACAGGGGTCGTGGCTACACCTTC.

This clonotype was detected a few times. V gene TRBV5-5 combines with J gene TRBJ2-7, with D possibly matching TRBD2 (5 bases). This CDR3 region has 15 residues. The germline V gene encodes CDR1 SGHKS and CDR2 YYEKEE (reference sequence). The ends were cut back, 4 bases at V and 4 bases at J, with 18 bases in the middle. The chain's CDR3 is CASSVGSGVVYEQYF. The CDR3 bases are TGTGCCAGCAGCGTTGGCTCCGGGGTCGTTTACGAGCAGTACTTC.